Presented here are 20 T cell receptor beta chains from one specimen sequenced in a study of cytomegalovirus exposure and HLA in healthy donors. PCR was performed using 60 Vbeta and 13 Jbeta primers. Sequenced by immunoSEQ multiplex PCR; TCRdb stores in-frame clones only, minus some. Here the sample spans around 130,000 clones, roughly 80% being singletons. The sequencing input was PBMCs. These receptors were taken from a boy aged 5-17 years in good health and CMV-seronegative.

V gene TRBV25-1 combines with J gene TRBJ2-5; 7 nucleotides line up with TRBD1. The J segment lost 2 bases and the V segment lost 3 bases, leaving 6 bases of the junction unmatched. The CDR3 covers 15 residues. CDR1 MGHDK and CDR2 SYGVNS come from the germline V gene. The CDR3 reads CASSEQGVGQETQYF. Here the CDR3 DNA reads TGTGCCAGCAGTGAGCAGGGGGTGGGACAAGAGACCCAGTACTTC.

This clone was recorded once. This chain uses TRBV7-8 with TRBJ2-7; 14 bases agree with TRBD2. Germline V CDR1 and CDR2: SGHVS, FQNEAQ. The CDR3 runs 15 residues. The J segment lost 12 bases and the V segment lost 0 bases, leaving 7 bases of the junction unmatched. This CDR3 reads CASSLADPGTSGRYF. In DNA, the CDR3 is TGTGCCAGCAGCTTAGCCGATCCCGGGACTAGCGGGAGGTACTTC.

The V and J genes are TRBV7-6 and TRBJ2-7; 7 bases map to TRBD2. In germline, CDR1 is SGHVS, CDR2 FNYEAQ. With 5 bases clipped from V and 3 bases from J, the junction kept 7 bases outside the gene matches. The length of the CDR3 is 14 residues. The CDR3 sequence is CASSAMAGDYEQYF. Here the CDR3 DNA reads TGTGCCAGCAGCGCAATGGCGGGAGACTACGAGCAGTACTTC.

The rearrangement joins TRBV6-5 to TRBJ2-2; 7 positions agree with TRBD2. Germline lookup yields CDR1 MNHEY and CDR2 SVGAGI. The CDR3 contains 15 residues. After removal of 2 bases from V and 6 bases from J, the junction contained 6 bases not matched to a gene. CDR3 sequence reads: CASSYGGGPPGELFF. The DNA of the CDR3 is TGTGCCAGCAGTTACGGGGGAGGGCCTCCCGGGGAGCTGTTTTTT.

This sequence joins TRBV12-5 and TRBJ2-2; 7 bases align to TRBD2. The CDR3 totals 14 residues. Germline assignment: CDR1 LGHNT and CDR2 FRNRAP. V lost 7 bases to trimming and J lost 4 bases; unmatched junction nucleotides: 6. The CDR3 nucleotides read TGTGCTAGTGTTGCGGGAGATTTCACCGGGGAGCTGTTTTTT. This sequence encodes CASVAGDFTGELFF.

The chain links TRBV2 to TRBJ1-2; D is perhaps TRBD1 (6 bases). CDR3 length: 15 residues. The ends were cut back, 3 bases at V and 4 bases at J, with 15 bases in the middle. Germline V gene sequence: CDR1 SNHLY, CDR2 FYNNEI. The CDR3 region is CASSELGGRGYGYTF. The CDR3 DNA follows: TGTGCCAGCAGTGAGTTAGGGGGTCGGGGCTATGGCTACACCTTC.

The rearrangement links TRBV5-4 to TRBJ1-2; a weak D match, TRBD1 (6 bases). CDR1 is SGHNT and CDR2 is YYREEE in the germline V gene (reference sequence). Trimming shortened V by 0 bases and J by 3 bases, and 9 bases separated the two germline ends. This CDR3 contains 14 residues. CDR3 DNA sequence: TGTGCCAGCAGCTTGGAGGCAGGGGACTATGGCTACACCTTC. Its translation is CASSLEAGDYGYTF.

The CDR3 region has the DNA TGTGCCAGCAGTCCCCGAAACGGGGAAGCTGGAAACACCATATATTTT. This translates into CASSPRNGEAGNTIYF. The chain is built from TRBV25-1 and TRBJ1-3; D call uncertain. Germline V gene lookup returns CDR1 MGHDK and CDR2 SYGVNS. V lost 5 bases and J lost 2, with 16 bases in between. This CDR3 region has 16 residues.

The V gene is TRBV9, the J gene TRBJ1-2; a weak D match, TRBD1 (5 bases). Trimming removed 3 bases at V and 8 bases at J, with 17 bases between. The CDR3 runs to 14 residues. Germline loops: CDR1 SGDLS, CDR2 YYNGEE. In nucleotides, the CDR3 is TGTGCCAGCAGCGCCGAGACCCCGGGGGTGGGCTACACCTTC. Amino acids: CASSAETPGVGYTF.

The chain is built from TRBV5-1 and TRBJ2-3; 14 bases match TRBD2. The CDR3 sequence is 19 residues long. After removal of 2 bases from V and 4 bases from J, the junction contained 12 bases not matched to a gene. The germline CDR1 and CDR2 sequences are SGHRS and YFSETQ. The CDR3: CASSFDWGTSGSQSDTQYF. In nucleotides, the CDR3 is TGCGCCAGCAGCTTCGACTGGGGGACTAGCGGGAGTCAATCAGATACGCAGTATTTT. The full variable domain, completed using reference TRBV5-1 and TRBJ2-3, is KAGVTQTPRYLIKTRGQQVTLSCSPISGHRSVSWYQQTPGQGLQFLFEYFSETQRNKGNFPGRFSGRQFSNSRSEMNVSTLELGDSALYLCASSFDWGTSGSQSDTQYFGPGTRLTVL.

The genes are TRBV4-2 and TRBJ1-3; 7 positions match TRBD1. The V gene end was trimmed by 3 bases and the J gene end by 3 bases; junction bases not matched to a gene: 5. Germline assignment: CDR1 LGHNA and CDR2 YNFKEQ. This CDR3 contains 15 residues. The DNA of the CDR3 is TGTGCCAGCAGCCAGCCGACAGGGTATGGAAACACCATATATTTT. It specifies CASSQPTGYGNTIYF.

V is TRBV7-2 and J is TRBJ2-1; TRBD2 is a possible D gene (5 bases). V was trimmed by 6 bases and J by 4 bases, leaving 16 bases between them. CDR1 SGHTA and CDR2 FQGNSA come from the germline V gene. CDR3 size: 15 residues. In DNA, the CDR3 is TGTGCCAGCAGTCCCAGCCCAGCGGTTTACAATGAGCAGTTCTTC. Its translation is CASSPSPAVYNEQFF.

The J gene is TRBJ1-6, the V gene TRBV27; no clear D. The CDR3 is 17 amino acids. V was shortened by 7 bases and J by 3 bases, with 19 bases between the two germline ends. CDR1 MNHEY and CDR2 SMNVEV come from the germline V gene (reference sequence). This chain's CDR3 is CASTPHNSAYYNSPLHF. The DNA of the CDR3 is TGTGCCAGCACTCCTCATAATAGCGCCTACTATAATTCACCCCTCCACTTT.

V usage is TRBV7-8 and J usage is TRBJ2-7, with 9 bases identical to TRBD1. The CDR3 is 17 residues long. Trimming took 5 bases from V and 3 from J; bases not matched to a gene: 14. Germline V lookup: CDR1 SGHVS, CDR2 FQNEAQ. The CDR3 here is CASSPDYRGRQDYEQYF. CDR3 DNA: TGTGCCAGCAGCCCTGACTACAGGGGGCGACAGGACTACGAGCAGTACTTC.

Ten or more counts support this clone. The chain links TRBV2 to TRBJ2-1; D ambiguous. Between the trimmed V and J ends, which lost 7 bases and 9 bases, there was a span of 13 bases. The germline gives CDR1 SNHLY, CDR2 FYNNEI. The length of the CDR3 is 12 residues. DNA of the CDR3: TGTGCCAGCAACTATCTATCGGGTGAGCAGTTCTTC. Its translation is CASNYLSGEQFF.

V is TRBV19 and J is TRBJ2-7; D may be TRBD2 (5 bases). V lost 11 bases and J 7 bases, leaving 21 bases between the germline ends. The CDR3 sequence is 13 residues long. Germline V gene sequence: CDR1 LNHDA, CDR2 SQIVND (reference sequence). CDR3 DNA: TGTGCCTACCGGGTGGAGGTTGTACCTGAGCAGTACTTC. This codes for CAYRVEVVPEQYF. Full variable domain (rest looked up from reference TRBV19 and TRBJ2-7): DGGITQSPKYLFRKEGQNVTLSCEQNLNHDAMYWYRQDPGQGLRLIYYSQIVNDFQKGDIAEGYSVSREKKESFPLTVTSAQKNPTAFYLCAYRVEVVPEQYFGPGTRLTVT.

The chain combines TRBV9 with TRBJ1-5, with a possible D match to TRBD1 (6 bases). Germline assignment: CDR1 SGDLS and CDR2 YYNGEE. V lost 4 bases and J lost 3, with 14 bases in between. This CDR3 comprises 15 residues. The CDR3 DNA reads TGTGCCAGCAGCTTTCAAAGGGGGAACAATCAGCCCCAGCATTTT. It yields the protein CASSFQRGNNQPQHF.

The J gene is TRBJ2-5, the V gene TRBV4-2, with D tentatively TRBD1 (5 bases). Deletions cut 0 bases from V and 1 base from J, with 9 bases between. The CDR3 runs 15 residues. Germline lookup yields CDR1 LGHNA and CDR2 YNFKEQ. CDR3 DNA sequence: TGTGCCAGCAGCCAAGATTGGGGCCTCCAAGAGACCCAGTACTTC. Protein: CASSQDWGLQETQYF.

The J gene is TRBJ2-1, the V gene TRBV29-1; a weak D match, TRBD1 (6 bases). CDR1 is SQVTM and CDR2 is ANQGSEA in the germline V gene. This CDR3 is built from 17 residues. Trimming took 3 bases from V and 0 from J, leaving 18 bases between them. The CDR3, as DNA: TGCAGCGTTGATAGGTTTAACAGGGAGAGCTCCTACAATGAGCAGTTCTTC. Its protein is CSVDRFNRESSYNEQFF.

This clone was counted a single time. J is TRBJ2-5 and V is TRBV5-8; the match to TRBD2 covers 10 bases. This CDR3 has 17 residues. V was clipped by 3 bases and J by 2 bases; unmatched bases: 10. Germline CDR1 and CDR2: SGHTS and YDEGEE. The CDR3: CASSSTKTSGQQETQYF. For the CDR3, the DNA is TGTGCCAGCAGCTCAACAAAGACTAGCGGGCAACAAGAGACCCAGTACTTC.